The rows below give T cell receptor beta chains drawn from one sample of a study of shared clonotypes between healthy human individuals. The assay was immunoSEQ multiplex PCR, and TCRdb's table has in-frame clones only and misses some. The sample includes roughly 2 million clones, more than 90% of them seen just once. The sample consisted of naive CD4+ T cells sorted from blood. These receptors were obtained from a man younger than 35 in good health. Both conserved end residues are part of each CDR3. Fields, in order: V gene, J gene, CDR3 protein.

V: TRBV11-2
J: TRBJ2-1
CDR3: CASSFDRLGNEQFF

V: TRBV11-2
J: TRBJ2-3
CDR3: CASSLVGGRITDTQYF

V: TRBV6-5
J: TRBJ2-1
CDR3: CASSYSTGVFYNEQFF

V: TRBV12-5
J: TRBJ1-6
CDR3: CASAGPSSLHF

V: TRBV2
J: TRBJ1-5
CDR3: CASSVTNQPQHF

V: TRBV29-1
J: TRBJ2-7
CDR3: CSVVGGARYEQYF

V: TRBV9
J: TRBJ2-1
CDR3: CASSSPTGTSGGYNEQFF

V: TRBV10-3
J: TRBJ2-1
CDR3: CATGTSWDEQFF

V: TRBV19
J: TRBJ2-1
CDR3: CASSIVGTGMFF

V: TRBV2
J: TRBJ1-4
CDR3: CASSEQGVGEKLFF

V: TRBV4-1
J: TRBJ1-5
CDR3: CASAGRPLDQPQHF

V: TRBV2
J: TRBJ2-4
CDR3: CASLDLIAKNIQYF

V: TRBV12-5
J: TRBJ1-1
CDR3: CASGLGQGNTEAFF

V: TRBV7-9
J: TRBJ2-5
CDR3: CASSFQILQETQYF

V: TRBV9
J: TRBJ1-2
CDR3: CASSVLDIGYGYTF

V: TRBV7-2
J: TRBJ1-2
CDR3: CASSAAGVLYGYTF

V: TRBV4-1
J: TRBJ2-5
CDR3: CASSQGSLAGRETQYF

V: TRBV6-6
J: TRBJ2-1
CDR3: CASTASGTHNEQFF

V: TRBV5-6
J: TRBJ1-1
CDR3: CASSLGWTANTEAFF

V: TRBV19
J: TRBJ1-4
CDR3: CASRTGANEKLFF

V: TRBV2
J: TRBJ1-5
CDR3: CASIQWLDQPQHF

V: TRBV29-1
J: TRBJ2-1
CDR3: CSVEDLVNEQFF

V: TRBV25-1
J: TRBJ1-4
CDR3: CASSETQGRKLFF

V: TRBV19
J: TRBJ2-2
CDR3: CASSIVLAGGTGELFF

V: TRBV27
J: TRBJ1-6
CDR3: CASKTGRSPLHF

V: TRBV10-3
J: TRBJ1-2
CDR3: CAISELDRPYGYTF

V: TRBV25-1
J: TRBJ1-4
CDR3: CASSDLGGGNEKLFF

V: TRBV18
J: TRBJ2-3
CDR3: CASSPPNSPSTDTQYF

V: TRBV7-2
J: TRBJ2-5
CDR3: CASSLRLAETQYF

V: TRBV5-1
J: TRBJ2-1
CDR3: CASSPEPGPSYNEQFF

V: TRBV29-1
J: TRBJ2-3
CDR3: CSVEDHVHRPQYF

V: TRBV5-4
J: TRBJ2-3
CDR3: CASSLGLAGGTSTDTQYF

V: TRBV27
J: TRBJ1-2
CDR3: CASSPAGFEGYTF

V: TRBV28
J: TRBJ1-4
CDR3: CASSSPSLPEKLFF

V: TRBV18
J: TRBJ2-1
CDR3: CASSPRLTSSYNEQFF

V: TRBV28
J: TRBJ2-7
CDR3: CASSLGSPGAYEQYF

V: TRBV2
J: TRBJ2-2
CDR3: CASSVQGTGELFF

V: TRBV30
J: TRBJ1-1
CDR3: CAWSVKARDPNRLNTEAFF

V: TRBV15
J: TRBJ1-3
CDR3: CATSRGSSGNTIYF

V: TRBV28
J: TRBJ2-7
CDR3: CASSSGQGLVRQYF

V: TRBV6-6
J: TRBJ1-4
CDR3: CASSYREKLFF

V: TRBV6-1
J: TRBJ2-7
CDR3: CASSEAATVTYEQYF

V: TRBV19
J: TRBJ1-4
CDR3: CASSRARGQGEKLFF

V: TRBV18
J: TRBJ2-7
CDR3: CASSPSSVLSYEQYF

V: TRBV28
J: TRBJ2-7
CDR3: CASCRTFYEQYF

V: TRBV30
J: TRBJ1-2
CDR3: CAWSRGLLGYTF

V: TRBV4-1
J: TRBJ1-5
CDR3: CASSLWTGGSNQPQHF

V: TRBV6-6
J: TRBJ2-7
CDR3: CASSYSTPGGVGEQYF